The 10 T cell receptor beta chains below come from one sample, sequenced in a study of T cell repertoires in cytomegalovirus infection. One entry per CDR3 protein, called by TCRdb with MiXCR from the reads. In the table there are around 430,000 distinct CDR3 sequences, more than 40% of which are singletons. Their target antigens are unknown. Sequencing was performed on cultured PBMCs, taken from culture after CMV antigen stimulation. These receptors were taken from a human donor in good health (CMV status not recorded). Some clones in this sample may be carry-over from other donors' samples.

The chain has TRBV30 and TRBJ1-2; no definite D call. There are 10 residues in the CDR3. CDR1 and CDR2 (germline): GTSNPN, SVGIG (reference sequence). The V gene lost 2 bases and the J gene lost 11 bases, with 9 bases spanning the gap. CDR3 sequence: CAWSHGEYTF. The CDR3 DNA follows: TGTGCCTGGAGTCACGGGGAATACACCTTC.

The CDR3 loop reads CASSYEGQGEQFF. Written as DNA, the CDR3 is TGTGCCAGCAGTTACGAGGGACAGGGCGAGCAGTTCTTC. V usage is TRBV6-2 or TRBV6-3 and J usage is TRBJ2-1; 9 bases are shared with TRBD1. This CDR3 has 13 residues. Unmatched junction bases numbered 3, after V lost 2 bases and J lost 10 bases. Germline loops: CDR1 MNHEY, CDR2 SVGEGT.

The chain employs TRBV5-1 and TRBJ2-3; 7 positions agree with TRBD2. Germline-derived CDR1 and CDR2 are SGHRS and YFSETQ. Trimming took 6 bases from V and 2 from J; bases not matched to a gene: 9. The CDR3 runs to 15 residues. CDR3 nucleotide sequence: TGCGCCAGCACAGAGGACGGGGGGTCCACAGATACGCAGTATTTT. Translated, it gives CASTEDGGSTDTQYF.

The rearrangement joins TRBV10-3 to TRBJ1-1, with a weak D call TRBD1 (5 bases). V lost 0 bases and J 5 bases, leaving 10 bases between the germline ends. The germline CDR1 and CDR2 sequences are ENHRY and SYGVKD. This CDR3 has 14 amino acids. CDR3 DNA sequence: TGTGCCATCAGTGAGTCCGCGGGGCGGACTGAAGCTTTCTTT. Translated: CAISESAGRTEAFF.

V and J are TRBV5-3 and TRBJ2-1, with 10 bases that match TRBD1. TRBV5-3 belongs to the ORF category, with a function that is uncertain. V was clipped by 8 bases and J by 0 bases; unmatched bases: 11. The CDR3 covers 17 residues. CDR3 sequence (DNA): TGTGCCAGCACCCCGACAGGGGGCAGAAACTCCTACAATGAGCAGTTCTTC. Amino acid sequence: CASTPTGGRNSYNEQFF.

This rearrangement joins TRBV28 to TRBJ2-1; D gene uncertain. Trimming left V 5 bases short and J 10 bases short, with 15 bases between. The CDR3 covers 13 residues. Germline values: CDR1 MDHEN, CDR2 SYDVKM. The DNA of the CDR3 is TGTGCCAGCAGTCCCCGCGGCGGAAGGGAGCAGTTCTTC. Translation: CASSPRGGREQFF.

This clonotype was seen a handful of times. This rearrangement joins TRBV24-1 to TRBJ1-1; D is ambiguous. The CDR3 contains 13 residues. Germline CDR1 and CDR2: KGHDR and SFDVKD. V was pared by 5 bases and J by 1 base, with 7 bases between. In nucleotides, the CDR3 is TGTGCCACCAGTGGGTACGGGAACACTGAAGCTTTCTTT. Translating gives CATSGYGNTEAFF.

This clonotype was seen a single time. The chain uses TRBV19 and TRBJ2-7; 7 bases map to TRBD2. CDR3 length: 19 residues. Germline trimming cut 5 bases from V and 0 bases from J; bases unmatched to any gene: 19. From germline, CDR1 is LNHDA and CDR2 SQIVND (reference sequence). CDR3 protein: CASSPMAGVASFGSYEQYF. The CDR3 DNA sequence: TGTGCCAGTAGTCCGATGGCGGGAGTGGCTAGTTTTGGCTCCTACGAGCAGTACTTC.

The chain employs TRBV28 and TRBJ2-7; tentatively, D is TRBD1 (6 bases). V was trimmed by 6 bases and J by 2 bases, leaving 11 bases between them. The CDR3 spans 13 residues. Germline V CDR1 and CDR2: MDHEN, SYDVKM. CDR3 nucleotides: TGTGCCAGCAGATCCGGGACAACCTACGAGCAGTACTTC. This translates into CASRSGTTYEQYF.

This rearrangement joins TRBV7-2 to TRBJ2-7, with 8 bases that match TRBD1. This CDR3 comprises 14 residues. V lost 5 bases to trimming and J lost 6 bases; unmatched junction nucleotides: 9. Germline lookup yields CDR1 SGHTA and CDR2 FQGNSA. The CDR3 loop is CASSPTGAQGEQYF. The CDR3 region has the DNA TGTGCCAGCAGCCCGACAGGGGCCCAAGGCGAGCAGTACTTC.